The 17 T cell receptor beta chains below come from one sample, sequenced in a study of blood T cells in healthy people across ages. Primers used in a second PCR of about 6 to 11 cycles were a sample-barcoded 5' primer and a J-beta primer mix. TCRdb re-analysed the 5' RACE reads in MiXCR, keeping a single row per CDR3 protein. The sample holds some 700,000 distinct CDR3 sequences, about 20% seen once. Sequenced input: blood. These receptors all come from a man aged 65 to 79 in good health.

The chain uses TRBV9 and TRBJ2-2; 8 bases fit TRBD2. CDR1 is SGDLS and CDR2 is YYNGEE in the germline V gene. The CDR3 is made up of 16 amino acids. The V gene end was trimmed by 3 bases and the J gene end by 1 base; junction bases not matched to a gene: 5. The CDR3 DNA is TGTGCCAGCAGCGCCAGACTAGCGAGGAACACCGGGGAGCTGTTTTTT. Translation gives CASSARLARNTGELFF.

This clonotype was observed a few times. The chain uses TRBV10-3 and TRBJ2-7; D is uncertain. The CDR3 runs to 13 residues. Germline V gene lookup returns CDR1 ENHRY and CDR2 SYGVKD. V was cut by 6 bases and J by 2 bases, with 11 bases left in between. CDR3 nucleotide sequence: TGTGCCATCAGGCCCTCTGACACCTACGAGCAGTACTTC. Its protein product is CAIRPSDTYEQYF.

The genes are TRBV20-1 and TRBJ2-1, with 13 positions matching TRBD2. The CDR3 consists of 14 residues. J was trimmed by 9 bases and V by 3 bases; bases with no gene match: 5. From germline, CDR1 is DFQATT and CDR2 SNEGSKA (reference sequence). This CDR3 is CSARTSGGRGEQFF. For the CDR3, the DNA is TGCAGTGCTAGGACTAGCGGGGGGCGGGGTGAGCAGTTCTTC.

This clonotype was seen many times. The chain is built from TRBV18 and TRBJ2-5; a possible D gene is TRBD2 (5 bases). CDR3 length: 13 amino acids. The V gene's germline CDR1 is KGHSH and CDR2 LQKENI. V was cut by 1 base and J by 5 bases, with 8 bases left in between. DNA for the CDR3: TGTGCCAGCTCACCACAGGGCGGGGAGACCCAGTACTTC. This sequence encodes CASSPQGGETQYF.

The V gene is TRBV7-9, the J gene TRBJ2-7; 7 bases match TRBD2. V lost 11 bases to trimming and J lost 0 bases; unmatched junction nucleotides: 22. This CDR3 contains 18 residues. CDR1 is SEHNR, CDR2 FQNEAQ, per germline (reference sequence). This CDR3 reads CADGAKAKAGFYSYEQYF. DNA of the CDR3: TGTGCCGACGGGGCGAAAGCCAAAGCGGGATTCTACTCCTACGAGCAGTACTTC.

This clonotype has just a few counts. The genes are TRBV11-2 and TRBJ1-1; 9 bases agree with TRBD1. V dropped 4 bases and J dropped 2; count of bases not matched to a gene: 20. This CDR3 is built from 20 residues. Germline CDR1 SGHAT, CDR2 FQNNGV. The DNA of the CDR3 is TGTGCCAGCAGCTGGGGACAGGGAGGGACCGGGCTCGAAAAAAACACTGAAGCTTTCTTT. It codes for CASSWGQGGTGLEKNTEAFF.

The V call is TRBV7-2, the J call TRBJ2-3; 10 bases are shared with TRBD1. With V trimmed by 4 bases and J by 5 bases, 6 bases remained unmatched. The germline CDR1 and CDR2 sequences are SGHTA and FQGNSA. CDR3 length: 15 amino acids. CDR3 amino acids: CASSSGQGRVDTQYF. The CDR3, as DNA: TGTGCCAGCAGCTCGGGACAGGGGAGGGTAGATACGCAGTATTTT.

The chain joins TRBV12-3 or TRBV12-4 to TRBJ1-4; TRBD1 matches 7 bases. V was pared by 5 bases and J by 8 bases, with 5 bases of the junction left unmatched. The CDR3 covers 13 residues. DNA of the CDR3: TGTGCCAGCAGTACAGGGGCGCACGAAAAACTGTTTTTT. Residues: CASSTGAHEKLFF.

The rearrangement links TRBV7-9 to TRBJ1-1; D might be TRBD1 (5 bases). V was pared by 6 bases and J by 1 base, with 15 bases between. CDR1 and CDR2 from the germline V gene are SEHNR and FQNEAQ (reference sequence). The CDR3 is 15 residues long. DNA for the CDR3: TGTGCCAGCAGAACCCCCGGGAGGGGGAACACTGAAGCTTTCTTT. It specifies CASRTPGRGNTEAFF.

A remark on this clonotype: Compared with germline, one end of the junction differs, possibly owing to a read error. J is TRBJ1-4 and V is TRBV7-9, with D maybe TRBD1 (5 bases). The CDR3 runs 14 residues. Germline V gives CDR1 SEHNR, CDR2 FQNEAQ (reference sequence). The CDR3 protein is CTSSSARDQEKLFF. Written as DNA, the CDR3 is TGTACCAGCAGCTCGGCCAGGGACCAGGAAAAACTGTTTTTT.

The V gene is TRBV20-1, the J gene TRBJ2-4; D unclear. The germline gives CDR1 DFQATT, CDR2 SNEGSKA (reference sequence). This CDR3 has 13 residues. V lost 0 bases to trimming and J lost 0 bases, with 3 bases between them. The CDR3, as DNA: TGCAGTGCTAGAGAATTAGCCAAAAACATTCAGTACTTC. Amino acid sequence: CSARELAKNIQYF.

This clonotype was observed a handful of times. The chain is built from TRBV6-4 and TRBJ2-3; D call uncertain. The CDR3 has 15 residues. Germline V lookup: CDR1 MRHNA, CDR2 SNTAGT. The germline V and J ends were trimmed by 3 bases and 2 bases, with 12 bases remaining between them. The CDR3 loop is CASSDGETDTDTQYF. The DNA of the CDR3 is TGTGCCAGCAGTGATGGAGAAACCGACACAGATACGCAGTATTTT.

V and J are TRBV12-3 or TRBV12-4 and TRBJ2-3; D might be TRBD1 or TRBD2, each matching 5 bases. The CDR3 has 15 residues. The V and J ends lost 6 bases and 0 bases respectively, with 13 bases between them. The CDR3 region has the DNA TGTGCCAGCAGCCGCCGGGGCAGTAGCACAGATACGCAGTATTTT. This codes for CASSRRGSSTDTQYF.

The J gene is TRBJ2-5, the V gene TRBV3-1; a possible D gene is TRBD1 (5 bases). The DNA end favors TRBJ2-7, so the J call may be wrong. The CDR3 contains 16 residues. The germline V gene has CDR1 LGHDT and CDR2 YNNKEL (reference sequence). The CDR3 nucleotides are TGTGCCAGCAGCCAAGTTCTGGACACCACGACCTACGAGCAGTACGTC. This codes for CASSQVLDTTTYEQYV.

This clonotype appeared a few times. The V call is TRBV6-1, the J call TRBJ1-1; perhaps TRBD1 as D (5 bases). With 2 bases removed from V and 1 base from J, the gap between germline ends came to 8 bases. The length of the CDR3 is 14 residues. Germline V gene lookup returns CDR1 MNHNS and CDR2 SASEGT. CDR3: CASSELGRNTEAFF. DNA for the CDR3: TGTGCCAGCAGTGAATTGGGACGGAACACTGAAGCTTTCTTT.

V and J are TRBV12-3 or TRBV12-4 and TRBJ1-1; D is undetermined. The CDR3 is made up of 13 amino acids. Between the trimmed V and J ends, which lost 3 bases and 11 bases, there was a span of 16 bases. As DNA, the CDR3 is TGTGCCAGCAGTTTGACGGATACCGGTGGGGCTTTCTTT. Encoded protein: CASSLTDTGGAFF.

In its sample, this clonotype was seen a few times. The CDR3 DNA sequence: TGTGCCAGCAGTGCTGGACAGGGGGCTCCCGTAATCTCTAGCGAGCAGTACGTC. Amino acids: CASSAGQGAPVISSEQYV. This chain joins TRBV6-1 and TRBJ2-1; 11 nucleotides agree with TRBD1. The DNA end is more similar to TRBJ2-7, so the J call may be wrong. Germline-derived CDR1 and CDR2 are MNHNS and SASEGT. This CDR3 region has 18 residues.